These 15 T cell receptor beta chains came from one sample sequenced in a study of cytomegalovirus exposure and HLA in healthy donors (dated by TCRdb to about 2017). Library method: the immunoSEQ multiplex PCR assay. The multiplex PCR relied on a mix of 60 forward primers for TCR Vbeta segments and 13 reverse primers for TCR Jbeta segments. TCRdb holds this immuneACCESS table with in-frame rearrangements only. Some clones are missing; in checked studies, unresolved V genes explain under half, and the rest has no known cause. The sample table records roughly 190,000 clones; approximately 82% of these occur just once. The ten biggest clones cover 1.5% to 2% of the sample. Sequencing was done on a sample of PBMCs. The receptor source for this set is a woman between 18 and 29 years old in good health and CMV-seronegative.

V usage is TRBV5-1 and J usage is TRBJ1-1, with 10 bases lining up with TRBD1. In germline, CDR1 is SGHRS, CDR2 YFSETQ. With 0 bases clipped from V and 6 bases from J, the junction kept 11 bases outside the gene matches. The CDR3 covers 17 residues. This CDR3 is CASSLGGTGALGAEAFF. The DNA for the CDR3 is TGCGCCAGCAGCTTGGGGGGGACAGGGGCCTTGGGGGCTGAAGCTTTCTTT. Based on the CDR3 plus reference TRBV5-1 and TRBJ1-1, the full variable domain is KAGVTQTPRYLIKTRGQQVTLSCSPISGHRSVSWYQQTPGQGLQFLFEYFSETQRNKGNFPGRFSGRQFSNSRSEMNVSTLELGDSALYLCASSLGGTGALGAEAFFGQGTRLTVV.

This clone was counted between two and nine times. CDR3 in DNA: TGTGCCAGCAGCTTGGGCACAGGGGAGGAAAAACTGTTTTTT. This sequence encodes CASSLGTGEEKLFF. The chain recombines TRBV5-8 with TRBJ1-4, with 7 bases identical to TRBD1. The J segment lost 8 bases and the V segment lost 0 bases, leaving 4 bases of the junction unmatched. The CDR3 totals 14 residues. The germline V gene encodes CDR1 SGHTS and CDR2 YDEGEE.

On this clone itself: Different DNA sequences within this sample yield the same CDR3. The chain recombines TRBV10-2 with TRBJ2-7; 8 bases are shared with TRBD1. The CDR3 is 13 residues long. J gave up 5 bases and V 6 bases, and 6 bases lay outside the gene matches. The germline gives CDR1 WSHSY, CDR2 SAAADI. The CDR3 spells CASSTGGPDEQYV. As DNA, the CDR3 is TGCGCCAGCAGCACAGGGGGACCAGACGAGCAGTACGTC.

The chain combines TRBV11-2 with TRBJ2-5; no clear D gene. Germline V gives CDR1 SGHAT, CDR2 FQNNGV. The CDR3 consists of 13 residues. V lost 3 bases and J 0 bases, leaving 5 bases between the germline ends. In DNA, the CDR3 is TGTGCCAGCAGCTTTAAGCACCAAGAGACCCAGTACTTC. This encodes CASSFKHQETQYF.

The CDR3 DNA follows: TGTGCCTGGATCCCCGCGGTTGGGGCGGGAGGGCCTGGCACAGATACGCAGTATTTT. Its protein product is CAWIPAVGAGGPGTDTQYF. This chain uses TRBV30 with TRBJ2-3; the match to TRBD2 covers 9 bases. Germline lookup yields CDR1 GTSNPN and CDR2 SVGIG (reference sequence). This CDR3 is 19 amino acids long. Trimming took 4 bases from V and 1 from J; bases not matched to a gene: 18.

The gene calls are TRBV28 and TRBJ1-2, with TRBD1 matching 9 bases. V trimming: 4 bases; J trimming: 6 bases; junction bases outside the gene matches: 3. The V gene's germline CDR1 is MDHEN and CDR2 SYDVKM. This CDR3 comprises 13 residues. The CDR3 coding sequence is TGTGCCAGCAGTTGGACAGGGGTGGATGGCTACACCTTC. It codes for CASSWTGVDGYTF.

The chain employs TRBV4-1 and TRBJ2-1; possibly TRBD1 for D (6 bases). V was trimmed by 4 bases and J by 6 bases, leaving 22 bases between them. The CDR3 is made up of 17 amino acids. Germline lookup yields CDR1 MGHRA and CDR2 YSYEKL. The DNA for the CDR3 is TGCGCCAGCAGCCCATTACGACAGGAGATTATTGGCAATGAGCAGTTCTTC. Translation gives CASSPLRQEIIGNEQFF.

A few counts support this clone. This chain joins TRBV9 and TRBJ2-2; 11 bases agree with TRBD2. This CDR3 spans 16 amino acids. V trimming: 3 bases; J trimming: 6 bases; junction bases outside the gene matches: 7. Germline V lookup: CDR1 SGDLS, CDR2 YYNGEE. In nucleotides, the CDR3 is TGTGCCAGCAGCGCGGTAGCGGGAGGGCCATCCGGGGAGCTGTTTTTT. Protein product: CASSAVAGGPSGELFF.

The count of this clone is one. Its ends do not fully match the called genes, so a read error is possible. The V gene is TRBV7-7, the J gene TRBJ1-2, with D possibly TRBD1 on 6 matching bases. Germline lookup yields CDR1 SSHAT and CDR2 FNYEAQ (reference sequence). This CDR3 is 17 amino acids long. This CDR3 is CASSSFRGGDALDGYTF. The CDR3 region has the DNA TGTGCTAGCAGCTCCTTCAGAGGGGGGGACGCCCTCGATGGCTACACCTTC.

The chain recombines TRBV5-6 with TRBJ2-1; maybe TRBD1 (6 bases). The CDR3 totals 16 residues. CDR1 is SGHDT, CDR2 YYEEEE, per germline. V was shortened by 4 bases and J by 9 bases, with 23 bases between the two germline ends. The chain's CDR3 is CASSHIGSTGTSEQFF. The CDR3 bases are TGTGCCAGCAGCCATATAGGGTCGACAGGTACAAGTGAGCAGTTCTTC.

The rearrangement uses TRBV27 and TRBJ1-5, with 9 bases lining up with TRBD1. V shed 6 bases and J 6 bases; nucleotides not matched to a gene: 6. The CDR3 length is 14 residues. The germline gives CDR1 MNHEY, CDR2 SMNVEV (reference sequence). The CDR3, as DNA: TGTGCCAGCAGCCTACAGGGGGCAAGTCAGCCCCAGCATTTT. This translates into CASSLQGASQPQHF.

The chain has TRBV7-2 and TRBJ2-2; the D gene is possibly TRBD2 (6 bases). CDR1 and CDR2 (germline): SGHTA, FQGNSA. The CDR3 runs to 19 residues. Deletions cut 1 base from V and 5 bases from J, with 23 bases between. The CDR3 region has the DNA TGTGCCAGCAGCTTAGTTGGGGGACTCCTTAATAGGAGGACCGGGGAGCTGTTTTTT. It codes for CASSLVGGLLNRRTGELFF. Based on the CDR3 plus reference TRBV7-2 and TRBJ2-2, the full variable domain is GAGVSQSPSNKVTEKGKDVELRCDPISGHTALYWYRQSLGQGLEFLIYFQGNSAPDKSGLPSDRFSAERTGGSVSTLTIQRTQQEDSAVYLCASSLVGGLLNRRTGELFFGEGSRLTVL.

The chain's CDR3 is CASSRNGGRGWETQYF. CDR3 bases: TGTGCCAGCAGCCGAAATGGCGGGAGAGGTTGGGAGACCCAGTACTTC. The V gene is TRBV2, the J gene TRBJ2-5, with 7 nucleotides matching TRBD2. Germline V gene data show CDR1 as SNHLY and CDR2 as FYNNEI. The CDR3 has 16 residues. V lost 6 bases to trimming and J lost 5 bases; unmatched junction nucleotides: 15.

The CDR3 protein is CASSLKDRGSEINQPQHF. The CDR3 coding sequence is TGTGCCAGCAGCTTAAAGGACAGGGGTTCCGAAATCAATCAGCCCCAGCATTTT. This rearrangement joins TRBV5-6 to TRBJ1-5, with 9 bases matching TRBD1. CDR1 is SGHDT and CDR2 is YYEEEE in the germline V gene. The CDR3 contains 18 residues. The J segment lost 3 bases and the V segment lost 2 bases, leaving 12 bases of the junction unmatched.

The CDR3 coding sequence is TGTGCCAGCAGTTTGCGACTAGCTTGGCACGAGCAGTACGTC. This encodes CASSLRLAWHEQYV. The gene calls are TRBV28 and TRBJ2-7, with 7 bases that match TRBD2. J was trimmed by 5 bases and V by 3 bases; bases with no gene match: 7. CDR3 length: 14 residues. In germline, CDR1 is MDHEN, CDR2 SYDVKM.